This T cell receptor beta chain was observed in a study of OX40 agonist ivuxolimab in advanced cancers. Study at large: Patients received the agonistic anti-OX40 (CD134) antibody ivuxolimab.

The V gene lost 0 bases and the J gene lost 1 base, with 6 bases spanning the gap. The CDR3 spans 14 residues. The V gene's germline CDR1 is MNHNY and CDR2 SVGAGI (reference sequence). Sequencing was performed with immunoSEQ multiplex PCR; in TCRdb, only in-frame clones are kept and a portion is missing. In the table there are tens of thousands of clones, about nine tenths of which are singletons. Turning to this clone: Other DNA sequences within the sample encode an identical CDR3.

The V and J genes are TRBV6-6 and TRBJ1-1; weak D call: TRBD1 (5 bases). The source was CD4+ or CD8+ T cells sorted from blood, collected in a trial of the OX40 agonist ivuxolimab. The sequence was obtained from an adult with an advanced solid tumor such as melanoma, head and neck, liver or kidney cancer. CDR3 region: CASSYSGGNTEAFF. CDR3 DNA sequence: TGTGCCAGCAGTTACTCGGGGGGGAACACTGAAGCTTTCTTT.